This TCR beta chain was found in a study of CD8 T cells in Susac syndrome. With random hexamers, roughly 0.45 to 1 ug RNA was reverse transcribed. TCRdb ran MiXCR on the immunoSEQ multiplex PCR reads and lists one entry per CDR3 protein. The profile shows 130,000 or so distinct CDR3 sequences, over 75% of them singletons. Points from the study as a whole: That the number of individuals in its TCR sequencing and HLA analysis was relatively small was acknowledged by the study.

This clonotype has a handful of counts. Its antigen is unknown. Germline V lookup: CDR1 SEHNR, CDR2 FQNEAQ (reference sequence). The CDR3 has 13 residues. Trimming took off 5 bases at V and 2 bases at J, with 9 bases between the two ends. Sequenced material: CD8+ T cells from PBMCs. This clonotype originated in a human donor with multiple sclerosis. This chain connects TRBV7-9 to TRBJ2-5, with a tentative D call TRBD1 (6 bases). The chain's CDR3 is CASSPQGQETQYF. CDR3 DNA: TGTGCCAGCAGCCCCCAGGGGCAAGAGACCCAGTACTTC.